The 18 T cell receptor beta chains below come from one sample, sequenced in a study of blood T cell repertoires in COVID-19. The data were produced by immunoSEQ multiplex PCR, yet TCRdb's version contains in-frame clones alone and is incomplete. Of under 300,000 clones listed, roughly four fifths were seen once; the top ten hold around 4%. The sample taken for sequencing was peripheral blood. These receptors all come from a man aged 50-59 years with acute or convalescent COVID-19.

The chain couples TRBV15 to TRBJ2-1; TRBD1 aligns across 7 bases. This CDR3 is 15 amino acids long. J was trimmed by 0 bases and V by 1 base; bases with no gene match: 0. Germline loops: CDR1 LNHNV, CDR2 YYDKDF (reference sequence). The CDR3 DNA reads TGTGCCACCAGCAGAGGGGACAGCTCCTACAATGAGCAGTTCTTC. It codes for CATSRGDSSYNEQFF. The full variable domain, in which reference TRBV15 and TRBJ2-1 provide the parts outside the CDR3, is DAMVIQNPRYQVTQFGKPVTLSCSQTLNHNVMYWYQQKSSQAPKLLFHYYDKDFNNEADTPDNFQSRRPNTSFCFLDIRSPGLGDTAMYLCATSRGDSSYNEQFFGPGTRLTVL.

This chain connects TRBV5-6 to TRBJ1-5; D call uncertain. The CDR3 totals 14 residues. Germline V CDR1 and CDR2: SGHDT, YYEEEE. Trimming stripped 2 bases from V and 4 bases from J, with 10 bases between. For the CDR3, the DNA is TGTGCCAGCAGCTTTGTGGGAGGGAATCAGCCCCAGCATTTT. Amino acid sequence: CASSFVGGNQPQHF.

The chain recombines TRBV3-1 (or the pseudogene TRBV3-2) with TRBJ2-1; 8 positions agree with TRBD2. The CDR3 has 16 residues. Germline CDR1 is LGHDT and CDR2 is YNNKEL (reference sequence). The junction had 5 bases not matched to a gene; V was cut back by 0 bases and J by 4 bases. CDR3 in amino acids: CASSQESGSFYNEQFF. CDR3 nucleotide sequence: TGTGCCAGCAGCCAAGAAAGCGGGAGTTTTTACAATGAGCAGTTCTTC.

This clone has a handful of counts. This sequence joins TRBV20-1 and TRBJ1-5; 9 nucleotides line up with TRBD1. Per the germline V gene, CDR1 is DFQATT and CDR2 is SNEGSKA (reference sequence). V lost 3 bases and J lost 6; bases outside the gene matches: 12. The CDR3 extends over 16 amino acids. The CDR3 nucleotides read TGCAGTGCTAGTACAGGGGGCACTCCGTATGGTCAGCCCCAGCATTTT. Its protein product is CSASTGGTPYGQPQHF.

The chain has TRBV5-1 and TRBJ2-2, with D possibly being TRBD2 (6 bases). Between the trimmed V and J ends, which lost 2 bases and 2 bases, there was a span of 10 bases. CDR1 and CDR2 from the germline V gene are SGHRS and YFSETQ. The CDR3 runs to 15 residues. The CDR3 bases are TGCGCCAGCAGCTTTAGGAGGGACAACACCGGGGAGCTGTTTTTT. This codes for CASSFRRDNTGELFF. The full variable domain, in which reference TRBV5-1 and TRBJ2-2 provide the parts outside the CDR3, is KAGVTQTPRYLIKTRGQQVTLSCSPISGHRSVSWYQQTPGQGLQFLFEYFSETQRNKGNFPGRFSGRQFSNSRSEMNVSTLELGDSALYLCASSFRRDNTGELFFGEGSRLTVL.

V and J are TRBV7-9 and TRBJ1-2, with TRBD1 as a possible D gene (6 bases). With 5 bases removed from V and 8 bases from J, the gap between germline ends came to 12 bases. Germline CDR1 reads SEHNR; CDR2 reads FQNEAQ (reference sequence). This CDR3 contains 12 residues. The CDR3 region has the DNA TGTGCCAGCAGCATCACAGGGACCGGCTACACCTTC. Encoded protein: CASSITGTGYTF. Drawing the rest from reference TRBV7-9 and TRBJ1-2, the complete variable domain is DTGVSQNPRHKITKRGQNVTFRCDPISEHNRLYWYRQTLGQGPEFLTYFQNEAQLEKSRLLSDRFSAERPKGSFSTLEIQRTEQGDSAMYLCASSITGTGYTFGSGTRLTVV.

This rearrangement joins TRBV5-5 to TRBJ2-3; the match to TRBD2 covers 8 bases. V trimming: 7 bases; J trimming: 2 bases; junction bases outside the gene matches: 6. This CDR3 comprises 14 residues. Germline CDR1 reads SGHKS; CDR2 reads YYEKEE (reference sequence). CDR3 sequence (DNA): TGTGCCAGCGGGCGGGGGGTGAACACAGATACGCAGTATTTT. It translates to CASGRGVNTDTQYF.

The chain carries TRBV19 and TRBJ1-5, with D possibly TRBD1 on 6 matching bases. The germline gives CDR1 LNHDA, CDR2 SQIVND (reference sequence). V was cut by 5 bases and J by 0 bases, with 20 bases left in between. The CDR3 consists of 18 residues. CDR3 sequence reads: CASSWVQGIPNSNQPQHF. The CDR3, as DNA: TGTGCCAGTAGTTGGGTACAGGGAATCCCCAATAGCAATCAGCCCCAGCATTTT.

The table lists this clone with a count of one. The genes are TRBV9 and TRBJ1-4; a possible D gene is TRBD1 (5 bases). The CDR3 runs 15 residues. V was trimmed by 0 bases and J by 8 bases, leaving 14 bases between them. Germline V lookup: CDR1 SGDLS, CDR2 YYNGEE. The CDR3 reads CASSVAGRVEEKLFF. The CDR3 DNA follows: TGTGCCAGCAGCGTAGCTGGCAGGGTGGAAGAAAAACTGTTTTTT.

In DNA form, the CDR3 reads TGTGCCACCAGTGATTTGCGTTCTAGCGGGGGAATCCAAGAGACCCAGTACTTC. It yields the protein CATSDLRSSGGIQETQYF. This chain links TRBV24-1 with TRBJ2-5, with 10 positions matching TRBD2. The CDR3 contains 18 residues. From germline, CDR1 is KGHDR and CDR2 SFDVKD. With V trimmed by 0 bases and J by 1 base, 7 bases remained unmatched.

This chain joins TRBV12-5 and TRBJ2-7, with D possibly matching TRBD1 (5 bases). Trimming cost V 6 bases and J 3 bases, with 12 bases left between them. Germline V gives CDR1 LGHNT, CDR2 FRNRAP. The CDR3 runs 13 residues. CDR3: CASGQGMGYEQYF. The CDR3 DNA follows: TGTGCTAGTGGGCAGGGAATGGGCTACGAGCAGTACTTC.

The chain links TRBV28 to TRBJ2-1, with 7 bases fitting TRBD1. With 0 bases clipped from V and 6 bases from J, the junction kept 5 bases outside the gene matches. This CDR3 is built from 15 residues. Germline loops: CDR1 MDHEN, CDR2 SYDVKM. CDR3 sequence: CASSLWTGLINEQFF. The CDR3 DNA reads as TGTGCCAGCAGTTTATGGACAGGGTTAATCAATGAGCAGTTCTTC.

This rearrangement joins TRBV7-9 to TRBJ2-7; 8 bases are a match to TRBD1. Germline V CDR1 and CDR2: SEHNR, FQNEAQ (reference sequence). After removal of 2 bases from V and 5 bases from J, the junction contained 5 bases not matched to a gene. This CDR3 region has 14 residues. CDR3 region: CASSLQGAWNEQYF. CDR3 DNA: TGTGCCAGCAGCTTACAGGGGGCTTGGAACGAGCAGTACTTC.

This clone was seen more than once but under ten times. This chain uses TRBV5-4 with TRBJ2-7; D perhaps matches TRBD1 (6 bases). The ends were cut back, 4 bases at V and 2 bases at J, with 13 bases in the middle. From germline, CDR1 is SGHNT and CDR2 YYREEE (reference sequence). This CDR3 has 14 residues. The CDR3: CASSDRTAAYEQYF. CDR3 bases: TGTGCCAGCAGCGACCGGACAGCTGCCTACGAGCAGTACTTC.

The V gene is TRBV9, the J gene TRBJ1-2; perhaps TRBD1 as D (6 bases). The V gene lost 6 bases and the J gene lost 4 bases, with 19 bases spanning the gap. The V gene's germline CDR1 is SGDLS and CDR2 YYNGEE. The CDR3 extends over 15 amino acids. The DNA of the CDR3 is TGTGCCAGCAACCATCCGGGACAAAGGACCTATGGCTACACCTTC. Its protein is CASNHPGQRTYGYTF.

The chain combines TRBV7-9 with TRBJ2-1, with a weak D call TRBD2 (5 bases). Deletions cut 2 bases from V and 9 bases from J, with 17 bases between. The CDR3 contains 15 residues. Germline values: CDR1 SEHNR, CDR2 FQNEAQ (reference sequence). Written as DNA, the CDR3 is TGTGCCAGCAGCTTAAGAATCCAGGACTCCAGTGAGCAGTTCTTC. The encoded protein is CASSLRIQDSSEQFF.

This sequence joins TRBV3-1 (or the pseudogene TRBV3-2) and TRBJ2-6; 9 bases agree with TRBD1. CDR1 LGHDT and CDR2 YNNKEL come from the germline V gene (reference sequence). V was pared by 4 bases and J by 0 bases, with 4 bases of the junction left unmatched. The CDR3 spans 17 residues. The CDR3 sequence: CASSPGTGISGANVLTF. Written as DNA, the CDR3 is TGTGCCAGCAGCCCGGGGACAGGGATCTCTGGGGCCAACGTCCTGACTTTC.

The J gene is TRBJ2-1, the V gene TRBV7-2; D is perhaps TRBD1 (6 bases). The CDR3 extends over 15 amino acids. The ends were cut back, 1 base at V and 6 bases at J, with 13 bases in the middle. Germline assignment: CDR1 SGHTA and CDR2 FQGNSA. The CDR3 reads CASSLGGGVGNEQFF. The DNA for the CDR3 is TGTGCCAGCAGCTTAGGAGGGGGAGTTGGCAATGAGCAGTTCTTC. The complete variable domain, with remaining parts taken from reference TRBV7-2 and TRBJ2-1, reads GAGVSQSPSNKVTEKGKDVELRCDPISGHTALYWYRQSLGQGLEFLIYFQGNSAPDKSGLPSDRFSAERTGGSVSTLTIQRTQQEDSAVYLCASSLGGGVGNEQFFGPGTRLTVL.